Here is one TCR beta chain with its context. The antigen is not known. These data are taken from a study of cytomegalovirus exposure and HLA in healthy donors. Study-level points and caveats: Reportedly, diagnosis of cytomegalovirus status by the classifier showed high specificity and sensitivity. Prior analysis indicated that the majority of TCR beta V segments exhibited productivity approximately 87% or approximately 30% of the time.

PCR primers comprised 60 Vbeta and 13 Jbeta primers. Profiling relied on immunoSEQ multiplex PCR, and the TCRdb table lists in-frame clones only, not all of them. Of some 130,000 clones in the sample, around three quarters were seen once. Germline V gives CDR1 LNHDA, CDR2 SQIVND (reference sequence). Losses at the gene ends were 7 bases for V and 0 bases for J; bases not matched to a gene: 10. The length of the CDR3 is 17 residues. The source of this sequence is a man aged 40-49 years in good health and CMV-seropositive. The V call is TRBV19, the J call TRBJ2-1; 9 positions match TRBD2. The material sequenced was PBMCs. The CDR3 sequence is CASNPSGTPSSYNEQFF. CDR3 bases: TGTGCCAGTAACCCTAGCGGGACCCCTAGCTCCTACAATGAGCAGTTCTTC.